The clone carrying this T cell receptor (beta chain) was detected once. This sample was taken from a study of blood T cell repertoires in COVID-19. Overall study: From the United States, Italy and Spain came samples of acute and convalescent COVID-19.

Trimming removed 4 bases from V and 6 bases from J; junction bases left unmatched: 6. Germline V lookup: CDR1 SGHRS, CDR2 YFSETQ. The CDR3 is 16 residues long. Repertoires were generated with immunoSEQ multiplex PCR, while TCRdb's copy carries only in-frame clones and drops some. The sample lists under 150,000 clones; 80% to 90% were seen once. The specimen was peripheral blood. The V gene is TRBV5-1, the J gene TRBJ2-2; 13 positions match TRBD2. This clonotype was obtained from a woman aged 60-75 years with active COVID-19. The CDR3 protein is CASSVLAGGPAGELFF. CDR3 DNA: TGCGCCAGCAGCGTACTAGCGGGAGGGCCGGCCGGGGAGCTGTTTTTT.